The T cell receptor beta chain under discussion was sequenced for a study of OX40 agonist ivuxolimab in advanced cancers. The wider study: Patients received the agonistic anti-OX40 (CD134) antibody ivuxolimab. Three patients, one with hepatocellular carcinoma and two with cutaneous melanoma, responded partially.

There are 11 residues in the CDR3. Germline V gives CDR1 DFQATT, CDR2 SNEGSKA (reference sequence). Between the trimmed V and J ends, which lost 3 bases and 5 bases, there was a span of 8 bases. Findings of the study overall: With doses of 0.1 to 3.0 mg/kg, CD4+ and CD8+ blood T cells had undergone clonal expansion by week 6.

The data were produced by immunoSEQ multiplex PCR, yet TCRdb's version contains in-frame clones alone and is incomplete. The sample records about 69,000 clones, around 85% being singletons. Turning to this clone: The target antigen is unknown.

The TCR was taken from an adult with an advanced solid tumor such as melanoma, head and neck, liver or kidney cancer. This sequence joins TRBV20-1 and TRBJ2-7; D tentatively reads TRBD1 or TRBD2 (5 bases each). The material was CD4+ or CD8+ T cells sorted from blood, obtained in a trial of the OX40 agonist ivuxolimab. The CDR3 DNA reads TGCAGTGCTAGTAGGGGAGACGAGCAGTACTTC. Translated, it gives CSASRGDEQYF.